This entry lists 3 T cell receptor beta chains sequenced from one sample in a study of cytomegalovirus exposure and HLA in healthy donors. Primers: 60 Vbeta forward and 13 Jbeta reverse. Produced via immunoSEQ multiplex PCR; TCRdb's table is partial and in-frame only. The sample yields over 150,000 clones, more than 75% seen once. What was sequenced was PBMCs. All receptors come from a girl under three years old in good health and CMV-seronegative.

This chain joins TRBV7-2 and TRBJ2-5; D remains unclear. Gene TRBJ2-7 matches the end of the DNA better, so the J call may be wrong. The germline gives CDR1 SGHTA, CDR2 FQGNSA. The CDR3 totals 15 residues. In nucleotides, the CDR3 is TGTGCCAGCAGCTTATTCGACGGTAGCTCCTACGAGCAGTACTTC. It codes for CASSLFDGSSYEQYF.

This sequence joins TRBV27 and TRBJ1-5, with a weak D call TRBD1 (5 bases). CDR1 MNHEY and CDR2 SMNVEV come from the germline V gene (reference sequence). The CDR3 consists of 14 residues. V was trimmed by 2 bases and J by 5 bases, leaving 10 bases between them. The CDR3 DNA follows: TGTGCCAGCAGTTTAGCCAGGGTAGATCAGCCCCAGCATTTT. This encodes CASSLARVDQPQHF.

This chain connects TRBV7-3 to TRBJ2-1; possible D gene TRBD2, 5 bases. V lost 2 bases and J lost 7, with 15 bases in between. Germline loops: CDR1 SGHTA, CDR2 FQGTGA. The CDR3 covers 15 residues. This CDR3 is CASSLQVSGKNEQFF. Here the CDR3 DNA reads TGTGCCAGCAGCTTACAGGTCTCGGGAAAAAATGAGCAGTTCTTC.